Described below is a single T cell receptor (beta chain) sequence and its context. The junction differs from germline at one of its ends, possibly a read error. Other nucleotide sequences from this sample produce the same CDR3. Method: immunoSEQ multiplex PCR; TCRdb's copy keeps in-frame clones and lacks some. Of roughly 200,000 clones in the sample, roughly 89% were seen once. CDR3 size: 12 residues. The germline gives CDR1 SGDLS, CDR2 YYNGEE. The source of the sample is a study of blood T cell repertoires in COVID-19. In the study overall: Researchers got acute and convalescent COVID-19 samples from the United States, Italy and Spain.

The specimen sequenced was peripheral blood. This rearrangement joins TRBV9 to TRBJ1-2, with D maybe TRBD1 (6 bases). The sequence derives from a man aged 50 or older with acute or convalescent COVID-19. CDR3 bases: TGTGCCAGTAGCGTAGTTGGGGGCGGCTACACCTTC. It encodes CASSVVGGGYTF.